This TCR beta chain was documented in a study of CD8+ T cells in alopecia areata. Researchers picked out CD4+ and CD8+ T cells from PBMCs by sorting. This clone was seen a few times. Antigen: not known. Study observations and caveats: Against the mouse data, patients shared TCRs less clearly, possibly for HLA reasons. For lesional scalp, especially alopecia totalis/universalis, clonality was higher than in normal scalp.

This CDR3 is 11 amino acids long. Germline V gene sequence: CDR1 SGHAT, CDR2 FQNNGV. The ends were cut back, 6 bases at V and 4 bases at J, with 6 bases in the middle. Sequencing relied on a cDNA template that was reverse transcribed from extracted RNA. TCRdb's copy holds only in-frame clones and misses some; the assay was immunoSEQ multiplex PCR. The top ten hold 36% of the sample, which has roughly 150,000 clones, less than 75% seen once. The TCR sequence derives from a human donor in good health. The chain couples TRBV11-2 to TRBJ2-5; no reliable D call. The sequenced sample was CD8+ T cells sorted from blood. The CDR3 sequence is CASSGAETQYF. For the CDR3, the DNA is TGTGCCAGCAGTGGAGCAGAGACCCAGTACTTC.